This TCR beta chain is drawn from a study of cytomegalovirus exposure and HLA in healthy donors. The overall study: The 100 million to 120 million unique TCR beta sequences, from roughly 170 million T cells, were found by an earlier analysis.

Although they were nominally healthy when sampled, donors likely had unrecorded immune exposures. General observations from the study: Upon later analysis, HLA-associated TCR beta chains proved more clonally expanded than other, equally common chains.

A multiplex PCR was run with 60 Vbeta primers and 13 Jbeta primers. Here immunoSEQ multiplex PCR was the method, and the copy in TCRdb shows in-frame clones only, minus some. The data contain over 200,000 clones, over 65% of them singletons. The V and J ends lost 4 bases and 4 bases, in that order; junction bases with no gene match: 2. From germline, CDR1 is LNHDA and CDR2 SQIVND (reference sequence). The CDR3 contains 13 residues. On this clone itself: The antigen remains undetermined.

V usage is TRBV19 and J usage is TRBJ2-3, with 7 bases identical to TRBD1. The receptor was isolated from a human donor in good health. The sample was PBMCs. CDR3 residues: CASSRDSSDTQYF. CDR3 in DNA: TGTGCCAGTAGTAGGGACAGTTCAGATACGCAGTATTTT.